Below, 17 T cell receptor beta chains from the same sample are listed, as sequenced in a study of OX40 agonist ivuxolimab in advanced cancers. Clones were read by immunoSEQ multiplex PCR, and TCRdb kept only the in-frame ones, dropping some. The data show about 16,000 clones, 70% to 90% seen once. This specimen was CD4+ or CD8+ T cells sorted from blood, taken in a trial of the OX40 agonist ivuxolimab. The receptors shown here come from an adult with an advanced solid tumor such as melanoma, head and neck, liver or kidney cancer.

The chain employs TRBV19 and TRBJ1-5, with D possibly TRBD1 on 5 matching bases. The CDR3 spans 13 residues. Germline CDR1 is LNHDA and CDR2 is SQIVND (reference sequence). Trimming removed 5 bases from V and 4 bases from J, with 9 bases in between. The CDR3 loop is CASSRQLNQPQHF. CDR3 nucleotides: TGTGCCAGTAGTCGACAGCTGAATCAGCCCCAGCATTTT.

This clone was counted once. This chain uses TRBV4-3 with TRBJ2-7, with unresolved D. This CDR3 is 15 amino acids long. V was trimmed by 0 bases and J by 6 bases, leaving 15 bases between them. Germline V lookup: CDR1 LGHNA, CDR2 YSLEER. The CDR3 DNA sequence: TGCGCCAGCAGCCAAGACAACCTCGGACCCCGCGAGCAGTACTTC. Its translation is CASSQDNLGPREQYF.

The chain combines TRBV25-1 with TRBJ2-2; 7 bases match TRBD2. CDR3 length: 18 amino acids. V shed 4 bases and J 0 bases; nucleotides not matched to a gene: 11. Germline V gene lookup returns CDR1 MGHDK and CDR2 SYGVNS. CDR3 bases: TGTGCCAGCAGTGGAAAGCGGGGTAGCTTCGCGAACACCGGGGAGCTGTTTTTT. Translated, it gives CASSGKRGSFANTGELFF.

This clone was detected once. V usage is TRBV5-4 and J usage is TRBJ2-3; maybe TRBD2 (5 bases). Germline lookup yields CDR1 SGHNT and CDR2 YYREEE (reference sequence). The CDR3 sequence is 14 residues long. Trimming pared 2 bases from V and 2 bases from J, leaving 9 bases between. The CDR3: CASSFERITDTQYF. The DNA for the CDR3 is TGTGCCAGCAGCTTCGAGCGGATCACAGATACGCAGTATTTT. The full variable domain, its missing parts supplied by reference TRBV5-4 and TRBJ2-3, is ETGVTQSPTHLIKTRGQQVTLRCSSQSGHNTVSWYQQALGQGPQFIFQYYREEENGRGNFPPRFSGLQFPNYSSELNVNALELDDSALYLCASSFERITDTQYFGPGTRLTVL.

The chain couples TRBV28 to TRBJ2-7; D may be TRBD1 (5 bases). This CDR3 region has 14 residues. V lost 6 bases to trimming and J lost 4 bases, with 16 bases between them. Germline V gene lookup returns CDR1 MDHEN and CDR2 SYDVKM. For the CDR3, the DNA is TGTGCCAGCAGACAGGCTTCGATCCCTTACGAGCAGTACTTC. This translates into CASRQASIPYEQYF.

J is TRBJ2-7 and V is TRBV10-3; D remains unclear. V dropped 6 bases and J dropped 4 bases, with 7 bases sitting between them. The CDR3 is 11 residues long. CDR1 is ENHRY, CDR2 SYGVKD, per germline. The DNA for the CDR3 is TGTGCCATCAGGTCGCGGTACGAGCAGTACTTC. Translation: CAIRSRYEQYF.

The chain employs TRBV6-1 and TRBJ1-1; D uncertain. The ends were cut back, 2 bases at V and 3 bases at J, with 7 bases in the middle. Germline V gene lookup returns CDR1 MNHNS and CDR2 SASEGT. The CDR3 sequence is 13 residues long. CDR3 DNA sequence: TGTGCCAGCAGTGAAAGTAGGGACACTGAAGCTTTCTTT. Protein product: CASSESRDTEAFF.

The J gene is TRBJ2-4, the V gene TRBV4-2; D unresolved. Germline-derived CDR1 and CDR2 are LGHNA and YNFKEQ. The V end was cut by 1 base, the J end by 0 bases, with 13 bases between. CDR3 length: 17 amino acids. The CDR3 DNA sequence: TGTGCCAGCAGCCAAGGAATAGCCGTTTTAGCCAAAAACATTCAGTACTTC. Protein: CASSQGIAVLAKNIQYF.

V usage is TRBV28 and J usage is TRBJ2-5; TRBD1 might be the D (6 bases). Trimming removed 6 bases from V and 4 bases from J, with 18 bases in between. Germline loops: CDR1 MDHEN, CDR2 SYDVKM. This CDR3 region has 15 residues. The DNA for the CDR3 is TGTGCCAGCAGCCCTATCCCTCAGGGGCGAGAGACCCAGTACTTC. Its translation: CASSPIPQGRETQYF.

The chain employs TRBV19 and TRBJ1-2, with a weak D call TRBD1 (6 bases). Germline V gives CDR1 LNHDA, CDR2 SQIVND (reference sequence). This CDR3 spans 14 amino acids. The V end lost 5 bases, the J end lost 5 bases, and 15 bases lay between the germline ends. The CDR3 sequence is CASSARGGVYGYTF. The CDR3 DNA is TGTGCCAGTAGTGCCAGGGGTGGAGTGTATGGCTACACCTTC.

The chain joins TRBV6-6 to TRBJ1-5; D unresolved. This CDR3 spans 14 amino acids. Germline V CDR1 and CDR2: MNHNY, SVGAGI (reference sequence). The V end was cut by 7 bases, the J end by 0 bases, with 10 bases between. For the CDR3, the DNA is TGTGCCAGCAAAACTCAATATAGCAATCAGCCCCAGCATTTT. It is translated as CASKTQYSNQPQHF.

V gene TRBV7-3 combines with J gene TRBJ2-3; D is possibly TRBD1 (5 bases). This CDR3 has 13 amino acids. Trimming stripped 5 bases from V and 4 bases from J, with 10 bases between. Germline V gives CDR1 SGHTA, CDR2 FQGTGA. The CDR3 region has the DNA TGTGCCAGCAGCGGGGCCGCGTCAGATACGCAGTATTTT. Translating gives CASSGAASDTQYF.

The chain has TRBV9 and TRBJ2-5; no firm D call. The J call may be in error: the DNA end matches TRBJ2-7 better. CDR3 length: 13 residues. Germline CDR1 and CDR2: SGDLS and YYNGEE. In nucleotides, the CDR3 is TGTGCCAGCAGCGTAGGAGCTAACTACGAGCAGTACTTC. The encoded protein is CASSVGANYEQYF.

The V call is TRBV15, the J call TRBJ2-1; 9 bases match TRBD2. Losses at the gene ends were 0 bases for V and 14 bases for J; bases not matched to a gene: 8. CDR1 is LNHNV and CDR2 is YYDKDF in the germline V gene (reference sequence). CDR3 length: 14 amino acids. The CDR3 spells CATSREWLAGSEFF. DNA of the CDR3: TGTGCCACCAGCAGAGAGTGGCTAGCGGGATCTGAGTTCTTC. The whole variable domain, remainder taken from reference TRBV15 and TRBJ2-1, is DAMVIQNPRYQVTQFGKPVTLSCSQTLNHNVMYWYQQKSSQAPKLLFHYYDKDFNNEADTPDNFQSRRPNTSFCFLDIRSPGLGDTAMYLCATSREWLAGSEFFGPGTRLTVL.

This clone occurred once. The chain joins TRBV5-1 to TRBJ2-7; 9 bases match TRBD1. In germline, CDR1 is SGHRS, CDR2 YFSETQ. Losses at the gene ends were 4 bases for V and 1 base for J; bases not matched to a gene: 9. This CDR3 comprises 16 residues. The CDR3: CASSASGTGPSYEQYF. DNA for the CDR3: TGCGCCAGCAGCGCGTCCGGGACAGGGCCTTCCTACGAGCAGTACTTC.

The genes are TRBV27 and TRBJ1-6, with 9 bases that match TRBD1. Germline CDR1 is MNHEY and CDR2 is SMNVEV (reference sequence). V trimming: 6 bases; J trimming: 10 bases; junction bases outside the gene matches: 16. This CDR3 spans 17 amino acids. The CDR3 loop is CASSQPGTGTGRSPLHF. The CDR3 DNA follows: TGTGCCAGCAGCCAACCGGGGACCGGGACAGGGCGCTCACCCCTCCACTTT.

The chain carries TRBV7-9 and TRBJ1-5; D unresolved. Trimming removed 5 bases from V and 2 bases from J, with 7 bases in between. The CDR3 consists of 13 residues. Germline-derived CDR1 and CDR2 are SEHNR and FQNEAQ (reference sequence). The CDR3 coding sequence is TGTGCCAGCAGCCAATCGGGCAATCAGCCCCAGCATTTT. Encoded protein: CASSQSGNQPQHF.